The 10 T cell receptor beta chains in this list originate from one sample, sequenced in a study of blood T cell repertoires in COVID-19. TCRdb keeps only in-frame clones here, not all; method: immunoSEQ multiplex PCR. Of 250,000 to 300,000 clones in the sample, 85% to 90% are singletons; the top ten hold about 4.5%. Specimen: peripheral blood. These receptors were collected from a woman in her forties who had recovered from COVID-19.

The chain uses TRBV29-1 and TRBJ1-4; D is perhaps TRBD1 (5 bases). V was shortened by 6 bases and J by 6 bases, with 11 bases between the two germline ends. The germline V gene has CDR1 SQVTM and CDR2 ANQGSEA. The CDR3 covers 12 residues. CDR3 nucleotides: TGCAGCGTCCTTCGGGGGGATGAAAAACTGTTTTTT. It specifies CSVLRGDEKLFF.

A single count supports this clone. DNA of the CDR3: TGTGCCAGCAGTGAAGCGCGATTTAACTTGGGGGGATCTTACGAGCAGTACTTC. It codes for CASSEARFNLGGSYEQYF. The chain employs TRBV6-1 and TRBJ2-7, with TRBD2 as a possible D gene (6 bases). The CDR3 is 18 amino acids. Per the germline V gene, CDR1 is MNHNS and CDR2 is SASEGT. V lost 0 bases, J lost 4 bases, and 22 bases lay in between.

The chain employs TRBV9 and TRBJ2-3; D gene uncertain. With 3 bases removed from V and 0 bases from J, the gap between germline ends came to 5 bases. The CDR3 extends over 13 amino acids. Germline-derived CDR1 and CDR2 are SGDLS and YYNGEE. This chain's CDR3 is CASSGSSTDTQYF. CDR3 DNA sequence: TGTGCCAGCAGCGGTTCTAGCACAGATACGCAGTATTTT.

This chain links TRBV5-5 with TRBJ1-1, with D possibly matching TRBD1 (6 bases). V was pared by 4 bases and J by 5 bases, with 12 bases between. Per germline, CDR1 SGHKS and CDR2 YYEKEE (reference sequence). The CDR3 extends over 13 amino acids. The DNA of the CDR3 is TGTGCCAGCAGCCCCGGACAGTCGACTGAAGCTTTCTTT. Translating gives CASSPGQSTEAFF.

This sequence joins TRBV7-3 and TRBJ2-1; 11 bases are a match to TRBD1. V lost 5 bases, J lost 3 bases, and 6 bases stayed unmatched. CDR3 length: 16 amino acids. In germline, CDR1 is SGHTA, CDR2 FQGTGA. The CDR3 nucleotides are TGTGCCAGCAGCGCCGGGACAGGGGGTCTCTACAATGAGCAGTTCTTC. This encodes CASSAGTGGLYNEQFF.

The chain links TRBV4-3 to TRBJ2-2, with D possibly TRBD2 on 6 matching bases. The CDR3 sequence is 14 residues long. Germline CDR1 LGHNA, CDR2 YSLEER. Between the trimmed V and J ends, which lost 1 base and 6 bases, there was a span of 9 bases. CDR3 DNA sequence: TGCGCCAGCAGCCAAGCAGGAGGGTCCGGGGAGCTGTTTTTT. This gives the protein CASSQAGGSGELFF.

The V and J genes are TRBV13 and TRBJ2-2; 13 bases are a match to TRBD2. Germline-derived CDR1 and CDR2 are PRHDT and FYEKMQ (reference sequence). The CDR3 has 20 amino acids. With 4 bases clipped from V and 6 bases from J, the junction kept 17 bases outside the gene matches. The DNA for the CDR3 is TGTGCCAGCAGCTCCTCGTGGGGACTAGCGGGAATCCCCCTTCCCGGGGAGCTGTTTTTT. Translated: CASSSSWGLAGIPLPGELFF. Supplemented by reference TRBV13 and TRBJ2-2, the full variable domain reads AAGVIQSPRHLIKEKRETATLKCYPIPRHDTVYWYQQGPGQDPQFLISFYEKMQSDKGSIPDRFSAQQFSDYHSELNMSSLELGDSALYFCASSSSWGLAGIPLPGELFFGEGSRLTVL.

The chain recombines TRBV9 with TRBJ2-6, with a possible D match to TRBD2 (6 bases). The CDR3 runs to 14 residues. Trimming stripped 3 bases from V and 5 bases from J, with 9 bases between. Germline V lookup: CDR1 SGDLS, CDR2 YYNGEE. The CDR3 DNA reads TGTGCCAGCAGCGAGGCGGGGCGGGCCAACGTCCTGACTTTC. It yields the protein CASSEAGRANVLTF.

The chain has TRBV4-2 and TRBJ2-5; tentative D call: TRBD1 (6 bases). The CDR3 covers 17 residues. The V gene's germline CDR1 is LGHNA and CDR2 YNFKEQ. Trimming removed 2 bases from V and 1 base from J, with 17 bases in between. The CDR3 DNA reads TGTGCCAGCAGCCAACTCTGGGCAGGGGACATCCAAGAGACCCAGTACTTC. Translating it yields CASSQLWAGDIQETQYF.

The chain uses TRBV19 and TRBJ2-1, with 10 nucleotides matching TRBD1. Trimming took 6 bases from V and 3 from J; bases not matched to a gene: 5. Germline V gives CDR1 LNHDA, CDR2 SQIVND (reference sequence). CDR3 length equals 15 residues. In DNA, the CDR3 is TGTGCCAGTAGAGAGGGGACAGGGGACTACAATGAGCAGTTCTTC. Amino acids: CASREGTGDYNEQFF.